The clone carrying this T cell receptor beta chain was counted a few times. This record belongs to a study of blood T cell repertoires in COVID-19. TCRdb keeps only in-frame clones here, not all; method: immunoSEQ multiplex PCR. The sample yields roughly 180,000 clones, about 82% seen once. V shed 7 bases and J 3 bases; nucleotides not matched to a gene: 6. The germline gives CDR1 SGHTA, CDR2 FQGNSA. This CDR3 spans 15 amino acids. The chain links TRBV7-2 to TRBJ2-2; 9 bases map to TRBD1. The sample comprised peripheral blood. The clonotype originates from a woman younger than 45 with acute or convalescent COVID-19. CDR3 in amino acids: CASTTGQGYTGELFF. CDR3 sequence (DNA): TGTGCCAGCACCACCGGACAGGGGTACACCGGGGAGCTGTTTTTT. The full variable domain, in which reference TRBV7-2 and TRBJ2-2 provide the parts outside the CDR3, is GAGVSQSPSNKVTEKGKDVELRCDPISGHTALYWYRQSLGQGLEFLIYFQGNSAPDKSGLPSDRFSAERTGGSVSTLTIQRTQQEDSAVYLCASTTGQGYTGELFFGEGSRLTVL.